The entry below gives a single T cell receptor beta chain sequence along with its context. Primary, local recurrence and metastasis osteosarcoma tumors were taken after treatment from poor-prognosis patients. This table comes from immunoSEQ multiplex PCR, and its TCRdb copy is limited to in-frame clones, with some not included. This table holds about 10,000 clones, about 71% found once. These data are taken from a study of the immune and genomic landscape of osteosarcoma. Trimming stripped 6 bases from V and 6 bases from J, with 9 bases between. Germline V gives CDR1 DFQATT, CDR2 SNEGSKA (reference sequence). The CDR3 loop spans 10 amino acids.

The chain employs TRBV20-1 and TRBJ2-7, with D unclear. Material for sequencing was osteosarcoma tumor tissue from the lung. This clonotype was sampled from a human donor with osteosarcoma. The CDR3 protein is CSARRVEQYF. CDR3 nucleotides: TGCAGTGCCAGGCGTGTCGAGCAGTACTTC.